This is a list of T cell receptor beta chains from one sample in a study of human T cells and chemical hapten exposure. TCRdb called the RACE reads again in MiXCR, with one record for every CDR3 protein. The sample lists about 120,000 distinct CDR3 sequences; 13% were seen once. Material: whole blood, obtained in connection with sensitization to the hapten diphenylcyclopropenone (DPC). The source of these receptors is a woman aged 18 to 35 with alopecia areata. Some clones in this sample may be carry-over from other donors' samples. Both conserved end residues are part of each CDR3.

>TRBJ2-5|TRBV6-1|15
CASSEGQLYQETQYF
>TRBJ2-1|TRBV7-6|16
CASSLTRTGDYNEQFF
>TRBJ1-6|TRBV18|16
CASSPKPTGHNSPLHF
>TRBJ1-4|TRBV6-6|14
CASRRRTAGEKLFF
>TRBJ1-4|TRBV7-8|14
CASSPVRGNEKLFF
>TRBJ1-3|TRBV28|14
CASSPGGTGNTIYF
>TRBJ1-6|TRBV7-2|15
CASSFGLLGNSPLHF
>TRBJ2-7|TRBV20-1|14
CSAMGDSWIGEQYF
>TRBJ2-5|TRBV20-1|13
CSARGQPQETQYF
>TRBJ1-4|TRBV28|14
CASRPDSYNEKLFF
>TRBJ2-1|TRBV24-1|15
CATSGGEGSYNEQFF
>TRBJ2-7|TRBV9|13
CASSVDRAYEQYF
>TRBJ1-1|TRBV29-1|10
CSVAPAEAFF
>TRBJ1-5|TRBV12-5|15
CASGLGQGDVQPQHF
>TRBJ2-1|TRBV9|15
CASSVDGVSYNEQFF
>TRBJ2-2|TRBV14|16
CASSPPDRGFAGELFF
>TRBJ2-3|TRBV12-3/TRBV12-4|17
CASSSPLAGGVRDTQYF
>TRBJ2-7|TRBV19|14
CASSPGGRNDEQYF
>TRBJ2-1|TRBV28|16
CASSFGLAGNYNEQFF
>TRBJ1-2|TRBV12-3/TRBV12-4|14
CASSLAVVGGGYTF
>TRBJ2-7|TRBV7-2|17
CASSLGLAGLPSYEQYF
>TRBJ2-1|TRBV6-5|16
CASSYEGAHSYNEQFF
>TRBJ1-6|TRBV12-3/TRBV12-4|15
CASSLDRGFNSPLHF
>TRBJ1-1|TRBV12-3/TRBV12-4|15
CASSFMRGRSTEAFF
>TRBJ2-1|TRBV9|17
CASSVAMTGDLYNEQFF
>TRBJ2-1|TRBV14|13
CASSQLAYNEQFF
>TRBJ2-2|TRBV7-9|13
CASSLALVGELFF
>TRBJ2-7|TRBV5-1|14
CASSPPTGDYEQYF